This entry concerns a single TCR beta chain. The antigen is not known. Trimming shortened V by 3 bases and J by 4 bases, and 18 bases separated the two germline ends. In germline, CDR1 is KGHSH, CDR2 LQKENI. The CDR3 is 16 residues long. The source of the sample is a study of cytomegalovirus exposure and HLA in healthy donors. Overall study findings and caveats: With later analysis, a missense DCLRE1C variant became linked to TCR beta V- and J-gene trimming.

PCR employed 60 Vbeta and 13 Jbeta primers. Some clones are missing from TCRdb's copy, which holds only in-frame ones; the method was immunoSEQ multiplex PCR. The table lists about 200,000 clones, over 60% of them singletons. The TCR originated in a young man in good health and CMV-seronegative. This chain uses TRBV18 with TRBJ1-1; the D is unclear. Sequences were obtained from PBMCs. The CDR3 bases are TGTGCCAGCTCACCCTCTGGTCCCCCGGGGAGCACTGAAGCTTTCTTT. It is translated as CASSPSGPPGSTEAFF.